This is a list of T cell receptor beta chains from one sample in a study of OX40 agonist ivuxolimab in advanced cancers. The protocol was immunoSEQ multiplex PCR, while the TCRdb copy is restricted to in-frame clones and leaves out a portion. The sample lists approximately 49,000 clones; about 86% were seen once. Material: CD4+ or CD8+ T cells sorted from blood, obtained in a trial of the OX40 agonist ivuxolimab. Receptor source: an adult with an advanced solid tumor such as melanoma, head and neck, liver or kidney cancer. CDR3s include the opening cysteine and the closing phenylalanine or tryptophan. D genes are given only for firm matches. Size values are once, few and many counts, or a class for expanded clones, and some rows have none.

J | size | D | V | DNA | CDR3
TRBJ1-4 | NA | NA | TRBV30 | TGTGCCGGCCAGGGGCCCGGGGTTGAAAAACTGTTTTTT | CAGQGPGVEKLFF
TRBJ2-1 | NA | NA | TRBV28 | TGTGCCAGCAGTCGACACAATGAGCAGTTCTTC | CASSRHNEQFF
TRBJ2-2 | NA | NA | TRBV11-3 | TGTGCCAGCAGCTTGGAAGGGGGCGGGGAGCTGTTTTTT | CASSLEGGGELFF
TRBJ2-7 | NA | NA | TRBV9 | TGTGCCAGCAGCGTAGAACCGGGAAAGGGTTCCGAGCAGTACTTC | CASSVEPGKGSEQYF
TRBJ1-1 | few | NA | TRBV5-1 | TGCGCCAGCAGCCCGCGGACTGGAATAGGGACTGAAGCTTTCTTT | CASSPRTGIGTEAFF
TRBJ2-5 | NA | NA | TRBV7-2 | TGTGCCAGCAGCTTAGCTTCGTGGGGACGGGGGGAGACCCAGTACTTC | CASSLASWGRGETQYF
TRBJ2-5 | NA | NA | TRBV7-2 | TGTGCCAGCAGCTTACGGGCGGCGGAGACCCAGTACTTC | CASSLRAAETQYF
TRBJ2-2 | NA | NA | TRBV7-3 | TGTGCCAGCAGCTTAGACTGGCTGGCTAGCGCCCGCACCGGGGAGCTGTTTTTT | CASSLDWLASARTGELFF
TRBJ2-1 | NA | NA | TRBV19 | TGTGCCAGTAGTATAGATCACGAAGGGTCCTACAATGAGCAGTTCTTC | CASSIDHEGSYNEQFF
TRBJ1-2 | NA | NA | TRBV11-1 | TGTGCCAGCAGCTTACAGGGGAATGGCTACACCTTC | CASSLQGNGYTF
TRBJ1-3 | NA | NA | TRBV28 | TGTGCCAGCAGCCTTCTCGGAACAGGGTCCTCTGGAAACACCATATATTTT | CASSLLGTGSSGNTIYF
TRBJ2-7 | NA | TRBD2 | TRBV7-3 | TGTGCCAGCAGCTTAGATAGCGGGAGCTCCTACGAGCAGTACTTC | CASSLDSGSSYEQYF
TRBJ2-5 | few | NA | TRBV15 | TGTGCCACCAGCGTACGACTAGGGGAGACCCAGTACTTC | CATSVRLGETQYF
TRBJ1-1 | NA | NA | TRBV2 | TGTGCCAGCAGCCCTTGGGGGGGCACTGAAGCTTTCTTT | CASSPWGGTEAFF
TRBJ2-3 | NA | NA | TRBV28 | TGTGCCACCATTGATTCTAGCACAGATACGCAGTATTTT | CATIDSSTDTQYF
TRBJ2-2 | few | NA | TRBV7-2 | TGTGCCAGCAGCTTTCAGGGGGCGGGAGGTGGCGGGGAGCTGTTTTTT | CASSFQGAGGGGELFF
TRBJ2-5 | NA | NA | TRBV7-3 | TGTGCCAGCAGCTTAACGCCTAGTGGGGGAGAGACCCAGTACTTC | CASSLTPSGGETQYF
TRBJ2-3 | NA | NA | TRBV29-1 | TGCAGCGTTGTCCCCGGGGGAGTTGGCACAGATACGCAGTATTTT | CSVVPGGVGTDTQYF
TRBJ1-5 | NA | NA | TRBV12-2 | TGTGCAAGTCGCTTCGCAGGACACTTAAGCAATCAGCCCCAGCATTTT | CASRFAGHLSNQPQHF
TRBJ1-4 | few | TRBD1 | TRBV4-3 | TGCGCCAGCAGCCAATCTCCCCGCGGGACAGTCACCGAAAAACTGTTTTTT | CASSQSPRGTVTEKLFF
TRBJ1-3 | NA | TRBD1 | TRBV4-3 | TGCGCCAGCAGCCAGGCAGGGGGCTTTTCTGGAAACACCATATATTTT | CASSQAGGFSGNTIYF
TRBJ2-4 | few | TRBD1 | TRBV18 | TGTGCCAGCTCACCACCTAGGACAGGGAATATAGCCAAAAACATTCAGTACTTC | CASSPPRTGNIAKNIQYF
TRBJ2-5 | NA | NA | TRBV4-2 | TGTGCCAGCAGCCAAGATCGGAAAAGGGCAAACCAAGAGACCCAGTACTTC | CASSQDRKRANQETQYF
TRBJ1-5 | NA | TRBD1 | TRBV27 | TGTGCCAGCAGCCCTACAAGACAGGGTCCCCCGCCCCAGCATTTT | CASSPTRQGPPPQHF
TRBJ2-1 | NA | NA | TRBV18 | TGTGCCAGCTCACCTAGTAGGGGCAATGAGCAGTTCTTC | CASSPSRGNEQFF
TRBJ2-3 | NA | NA | TRBV19 | TGTGCCAGTAGTCTCATCAGGGGGGACCGAAAGAATTTTAACACAGATACGCAGTATTTT | CASSLIRGDRKNFNTDTQYF
TRBJ2-2 | NA | NA | TRBV10-3 | TGTGCCATCAGTGGTCCTCGAGGGGGCACCGGGGAGCTGTTTTTT | CAISGPRGGTGELFF
TRBJ2-7 | NA | TRBD1 | TRBV27 | TGTGCCAGCAGTCCTTGGGACAGTCGGGAGCAGTACTTC | CASSPWDSREQYF
TRBJ1-1 | NA | NA | TRBV28 | TGTGCCAGCGGCACTGAAGCTTTCTTT | CASGTEAFF
TRBJ2-7 | NA | NA | TRBV12-5 | TGTGCTAGTGGTCTATCACTGGTGGACGAGCAGTACTTC | CASGLSLVDEQYF
TRBJ1-1 | NA | NA | TRBV2 | TGTGCCAGCAAGGGCGACGGCCGGAGCTCTGAAGCTTTCTTT | CASKGDGRSSEAFF
TRBJ1-1 | NA | NA | TRBV11-2 | TGTGCCAGCGGGAAGATGAACACTGAAGCTTTCTTT | CASGKMNTEAFF
TRBJ1-4 | NA | NA | TRBV5-6 | TGTGCCAGCAGCACCTTCTACAGGGCTTCGAGTGAAAAACTGTTTTTT | CASSTFYRASSEKLFF
TRBJ2-6 | NA | NA | TRBV27 | TGTGCCAGCAGCAGGGAGGCAAGCTCTGGGGCCAACGTCCTGACTTTC | CASSREASSGANVLTF
TRBJ2-2 | NA | NA | TRBV7-8 | TGTGCCAGCAGCTCTAGGGTACCCACGAACACCGGGGAGCTGTTTTTT | CASSSRVPTNTGELFF
TRBJ1-1 | NA | NA | TRBV19 | TGTGCCAGTAGGGGACCGGAAAAGAACACTGAAGCTTTCTTT | CASRGPEKNTEAFF
TRBJ2-7 | NA | TRBD2 | TRBV7-2 | TGTGCCAGCAGCTTAGCGGGGGGGTCTAACTACGAGCAGTACTTC | CASSLAGGSNYEQYF
TRBJ2-4 | NA | TRBD2 | TRBV29-1 | TGCAGCGGGCGGGGGACTAGCGGGAGCCTCGGGAACATTCAGTACTTC | CSGRGTSGSLGNIQYF
TRBJ1-1 | NA | NA | TRBV30 | TGTGCCTGGAGTGCCTCGACAGTAGTACCTGAAGCTTTCTTT | CAWSASTVVPEAFF
TRBJ1-2 | NA | TRBD1 | TRBV7-2 | TGTGCCAGCAGCGGGGACAGGGGGCTTGGCTACACCTTC | CASSGDRGLGYTF
TRBJ2-1 | NA | NA | TRBV5-4 | TGTGCCAGCAGCTTCTACAATGAGCAGTTCTTC | CASSFYNEQFF
TRBJ2-7 | once | NA | TRBV2 | TGTGCCAGCAGTGAAGGGGGCTACGAGCAGTACTTC | CASSEGGYEQYF
TRBJ1-4 | NA | NA | TRBV15 | TGTGCCACCAGCAGAGCCTTCTCAGTTGCAACTAATGAAAAACTGTTTTTT | CATSRAFSVATNEKLFF
TRBJ2-7 | NA | NA | TRBV5-1 | TGCGCCAGCAGCTTCCAGGGATACGAGCAGTACTTC | CASSFQGYEQYF
TRBJ1-2 | NA | TRBD1 | TRBV7-9 | TGTGCCAGCAGCGCGGGACAGACAACCTATTCGGAGGGCTACACCTTC | CASSAGQTTYSEGYTF
TRBJ1-4 | NA | NA | TRBV5-6 | TGTGCCAGCAGCTTACGCACCGGGTACGAAAAACTGTTTTTT | CASSLRTGYEKLFF